Listed here are 7 T cell receptor beta chains from one sample, sequenced in a study of cytomegalovirus exposure and HLA in healthy donors. Use of 60 Vbeta and 13 Jbeta primers characterized the PCR. Measured with immunoSEQ multiplex PCR; TCRdb has only the in-frame clones, and not every one. The repertoire holds about 200,000 clones, with roughly 83% as singletons. Sequences were obtained from PBMCs. These receptors all come from a girl aged 10 to 17 in good health and CMV-seronegative.

This clone was picked up one time. The chain carries TRBV19 and TRBJ1-5; 8 positions match TRBD1. There are 16 residues in the CDR3. V was pared by 5 bases and J by 2 bases, with 8 bases of the junction left unmatched. Germline CDR1 reads LNHDA; CDR2 reads SQIVND (reference sequence). CDR3 loop: CASSARQGFGNQPQHF. The DNA of the CDR3 is TGTGCCAGTAGTGCAAGACAGGGGTTTGGCAATCAGCCCCAGCATTTT. The variable domain in full, with the rest retrieved from reference TRBV19 and TRBJ1-5, is DGGITQSPKYLFRKEGQNVTLSCEQNLNHDAMYWYRQDPGQGLRLIYYSQIVNDFQKGDIAEGYSVSREKKESFPLTVTSAQKNPTAFYLCASSARQGFGNQPQHFGDGTRLSIL.

The gene calls are TRBV6-5 and TRBJ2-3; possible D gene TRBD1, 5 bases. V was pared by 6 bases and J by 6 bases, with 13 bases between. Germline V gives CDR1 MNHEY, CDR2 SVGAGI. The CDR3 totals 13 residues. CDR3 coding DNA: TGTGCCAGCAGCCGGACATTCTCGGATACGCAGTATTTT. Its protein is CASSRTFSDTQYF.

The chain combines TRBV9 with TRBJ2-5, with D tentatively TRBD1 (6 bases). The germline CDR1 and CDR2 sequences are SGDLS and YYNGEE. The CDR3 runs 15 residues. V shed 3 bases and J shed 0 bases, with 12 bases lying between them. CDR3 nucleotides: TGTGCCAGCAGCGCCTTCGGACAGTACCAAGAGACCCAGTACTTC. Amino acid sequence: CASSAFGQYQETQYF.

Comment on this clone: Additional DNA sequences in this sample encode the identical CDR3. This chain links TRBV6-5 with TRBJ1-1; D ambiguous. V lost 0 bases to trimming and J lost 2 bases, with 4 bases between them. CDR3 size: 13 residues. Germline V gives CDR1 MNHEY, CDR2 SVGAGI. As DNA, the CDR3 is TGTGCCAGCAGTTACTCGAGAAACACTGAAGCTTTCTTT. Its translation: CASSYSRNTEAFF.

This sequence joins TRBV19 and TRBJ1-1; a weak D match, TRBD1 (6 bases). V lost 6 bases, J lost 0 bases, and 14 bases lay in between. Germline loops: CDR1 LNHDA, CDR2 SQIVND (reference sequence). The CDR3 loop spans 15 amino acids. The CDR3 spells CASSTNGQLNTEAFF. DNA for the CDR3: TGTGCCAGTAGCACGAATGGACAGCTGAACACTGAAGCTTTCTTT.

This clone occurred once. The rearrangement links TRBV28 to TRBJ2-7, with a tentative D call TRBD2 (7 bases). The CDR3 spans 16 residues. Trimming shortened V by 6 bases and J by 5 bases, and 23 bases separated the two germline ends. Germline V gives CDR1 MDHEN, CDR2 SYDVKM. The DNA for the CDR3 is TGTGCCAGCAGCCTTCCTCTGGGGGGGGGCAGGGACGAGCAGTACTTC. Protein: CASSLPLGGGRDEQYF.

J is TRBJ2-7 and V is TRBV5-6; 15 bases line up with TRBD2. This CDR3 has 17 amino acids. With V trimmed by 5 bases and J by 0 bases, 6 bases remained unmatched. CDR1 SGHDT and CDR2 YYEEEE come from the germline V gene. This chain's CDR3 is CASRGTSGGSNSYEQYF. The DNA for the CDR3 is TGTGCCAGCAGGGGGACTAGCGGGGGGTCCAACTCCTACGAGCAGTACTTC.